This T cell receptor beta chain was observed in a study of human T cells and chemical hapten exposure. This clonotype was seen more than once but under ten times. Total RNA extraction was carried out from unfractionated whole blood. The germline gives CDR1 MNHNY, CDR2 SVGAGI (reference sequence). The CDR3 has 14 amino acids. V was clipped by 6 bases and J by 3 bases; unmatched bases: 4. What the library attached to individual cDNA molecules were unique molecular identifiers. Each CDR3 protein gets one entry after TCRdb re-called the 5' RACE reads with MiXCR. The data show about 80,000 distinct CDR3 sequences, approximately 8% seen once.

The chain has TRBV6-6 and TRBJ2-3; 9 bases line up with TRBD2. The TCR sequence derives from a male donor in good health. CDR3 sequence reads: CASSLAGTTDTQYF. As DNA, the CDR3 is TGTGCCAGCAGCCTAGCGGGGACAACAGATACGCAGTATTTT.